This TCR beta chain comes out of a study of T-cell memory formation after mild COVID-19. Study-level information: TCR clusters showed largely donor specificity. Study conclusions and caveats: CM and EM subsets held most contracting CD4+ clones; EMRA held CD8+ ones.

TCRdb processed the 5' RACE reads anew with MiXCR; each CDR3 protein has one entry. The table includes roughly 130,000 distinct CDR3 sequences, about 17% detected once. The table lists this clonotype with a few counts. The antigen is undetermined. Source material: PBMCs or a T cell subset sorted from them (not recorded which). The sequence derives from an adult woman who had mild COVID-19 (a few samples of this study predate the infection). Cell type and time point are not known.

The CDR3 DNA reads as TGTGCCAGCTCACCGACGAGGGATACGCAGTATTTT. This encodes CASSPTRDTQYF. The V call is TRBV18, the J call TRBJ2-3; the D is unclear. The CDR3 contains 12 residues. Germline V gene sequence: CDR1 KGHSH, CDR2 LQKENI. V lost 3 bases and J 6 bases, leaving 7 bases between the germline ends. Supplemented by reference TRBV18 and TRBJ2-3, the full variable domain reads NAGVMQNPRHLVRRRGQEARLRCSPMKGHSHVYWYRQLPEEGLKFMVYLQKENIIDESGMPKERFSAEFPKEGPSILRIQQVVRGDSAAYFCASSPTRDTQYFGPGTRLTVL.